This T cell receptor beta chain appears in the sequencing data of a study of Ad26.COV2.S vaccination and SARS-CoV-2 variants (dated by TCRdb to the early 2020s). Turning to the overall study: Vaccine-arm donors came from COV1001, a multicentre, randomized, double-blind, placebo-controlled phase I-IIa trial of Ad26.COV2.S in healthy adults. Dosing of Ad26.COV2.S was intramuscular, at either 5x10^10 or 1x10^11 viral particles, delivered as one shot or as two shots spaced 56 days apart. The specificity and breadth of SARS-CoV-2-reactive T cell receptors after Ad26.COV2.S vaccination were assessed by TCRbeta repertoire sequencing. A total of approximately 30 samples were included in the TCR-sequenced set, comprising about 20 Ad26.COV2.S vaccine recipients, 5 placebo recipients and 8 SARS-CoV-2 convalescent individuals. Trial participants were randomized into five groups of five, in which low-dose or high-dose Ad26.COV2.S was given once or twice, or placebo was given on both occasions. Investigators did not know the trial group allocation while performing experiments and assessing outcomes. Study-level results and caveats: Compared with placebo recipients, Ad26.COV2.S recipients showed higher spike-specific TCR breadth (P = 0.0014). According to the authors, total T cell responses may have been underestimated by the TCR breadth and depth analyses. The study lacked the statistical power to compare responses across vaccine doses or regimens. After vaccination, substantial breadth of spike-specific CD8+ and CD4+ T cell responses was reported. Comparable non-spike TCR breadth was observed between vaccine and placebo recipients, consistent with only spike being contained in the vaccine.

About this clone: Its antigen is still unknown. Per-base quality was not reported, and no clone a single base away is much larger than it.

In the paper's terms, the treatment or condition label means: about 20 received Ad26.COV2.S at low or high dose, single or two shots; 5 received placebo; per-sample allocation not given. For vaccine and placebo recipients, repertoires were sequenced using samples collected on day 63 after the first injection. Between 29 July and 7 August 2020, Cohort 1b enrolled about two dozen adults aged 18-55 years at one site in Boston, USA. As a vaccine, Ad26.COV2.S was a replication-incompetent adenovirus type 26 vector that expressed a prefusion-stabilized SARS-CoV-2 spike protein derived from the original Wuhan strain. The immunoSEQ Assay was the method used to sequence TCRbeta CDR3 regions. After extraction, genomic DNA underwent amplification by bias-controlled multiplex PCR, followed by high-throughput sequencing. The source study handled its data this way. To quantify the absolute abundance of every unique TCRbeta CDR3 region, sequences were collapsed and filtered. T cell fraction was estimated by normalizing TCRbeta template counts to usable DNA, with usable DNA measured through amplification of reference genes found in all nucleated cells. Repertoire TCRs were annotated as SARS-CoV-2-specific by exact matching of V gene, CDR3 amino acid sequence and J gene to a known reactive TCR set. MIRA supplied the reference SARS-CoV-2 TCR set, which was filtered for enrichment in COVID-19-positive ImmuneCODE repertoires so that public or cross-reactive TCRs were removed. Using the MIRA antigens, annotated TCRs were further analysed by specific ORF or by position within an ORF. Breadth was defined as the number of annotated unique rearrangements divided by the total number of unique productive rearrangements, and depth was defined as the summed frequency of the annotated unique rearrangements. TCR breadth was compared between groups using two-sided Wilcoxon rank-sum tests. The source is immuneACCESS, and TCRdb retained only in-frame sequences with V and J called. Part of the clones is not carried over; for the studies checked, unresolved V genes explain less than half of this, and the remainder is unexplained. V, J and clone size were drawn from that table, and D and trimming were deduced from the DNA. The sample profile shows 400,000 to 450,000 clones; 90% of them were found once. The leading ten clones occupy less than 15% of the sample.

CDR1 and CDR2 (SGHTA, FQGNSA) derive from the germline V gene. V loses 1 base of germline sequence and J loses 5 bases, and the interval between the two ends is 11 bases. The CDR3 sequence holds 14 residues, the cysteine and phenylalanine included. Of the read, only the CDR3 DNA is kept; its 42 bases are in frame from base 1. The rearranged segments are TRBV7-2 and TRBJ1-1; a tentative D call is TRBD1 (5 bases match). Sequenced material: peripheral blood, taken in a trial of Ad26.COV2.S vaccine versus placebo. This TCR was recovered from a person between 18 and 60 years old who received the Ad26.COV2.S COVID-19 vaccine or a placebo. The encoded CDR3 is CASSLVGGVTEAFF. Read as DNA, the sequence is TGTGCCAGCAGCTTAGTGGGAGGGGTTACTGAAGCTTTCTTT.